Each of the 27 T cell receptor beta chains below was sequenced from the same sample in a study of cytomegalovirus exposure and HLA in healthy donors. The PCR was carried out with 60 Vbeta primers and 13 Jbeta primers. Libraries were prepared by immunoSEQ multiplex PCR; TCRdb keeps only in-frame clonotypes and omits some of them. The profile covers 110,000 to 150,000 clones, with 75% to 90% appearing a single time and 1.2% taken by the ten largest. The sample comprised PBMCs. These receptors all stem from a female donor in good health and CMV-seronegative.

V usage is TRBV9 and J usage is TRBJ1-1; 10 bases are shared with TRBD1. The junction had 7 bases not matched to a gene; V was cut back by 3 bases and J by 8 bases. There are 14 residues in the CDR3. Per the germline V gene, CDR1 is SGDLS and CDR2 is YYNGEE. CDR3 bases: TGTGCCAGCAGCGGCGGGACAGGGGCCGTAGAAGCTTTCTTT. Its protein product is CASSGGTGAVEAFF. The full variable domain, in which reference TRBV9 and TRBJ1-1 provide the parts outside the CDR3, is DSGVTQTPKHLITATGQRVTLRCSPRSGDLSVYWYQQSLDQGLQFLIQYYNGEERAKGNILERFSAQQFPDLHSELNLSSLELGDSALYFCASSGGTGAVEAFFGQGTRLTVV.

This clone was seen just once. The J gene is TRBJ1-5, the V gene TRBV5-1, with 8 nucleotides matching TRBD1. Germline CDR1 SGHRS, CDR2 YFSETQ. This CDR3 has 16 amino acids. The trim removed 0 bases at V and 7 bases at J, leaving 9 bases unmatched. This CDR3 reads CASSLGQGNGVQPQHF. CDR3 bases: TGCGCCAGCAGCTTGGGACAGGGGAATGGAGTACAGCCCCAGCATTTT.

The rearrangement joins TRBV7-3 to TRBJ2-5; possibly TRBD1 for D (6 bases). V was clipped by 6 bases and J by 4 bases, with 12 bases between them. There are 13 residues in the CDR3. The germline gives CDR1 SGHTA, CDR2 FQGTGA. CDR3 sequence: CASRAGAGETQYF. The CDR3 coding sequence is TGTGCCAGCAGGGCAGGGGCGGGAGAGACCCAGTACTTC.

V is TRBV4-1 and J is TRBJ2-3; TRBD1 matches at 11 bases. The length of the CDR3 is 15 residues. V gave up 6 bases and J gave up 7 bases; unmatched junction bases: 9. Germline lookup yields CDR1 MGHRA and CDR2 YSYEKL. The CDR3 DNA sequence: TGCGCCAGCAGGTTTACGGACAGGGGGCAGTATACGCAGTATTTT. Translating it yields CASRFTDRGQYTQYF.

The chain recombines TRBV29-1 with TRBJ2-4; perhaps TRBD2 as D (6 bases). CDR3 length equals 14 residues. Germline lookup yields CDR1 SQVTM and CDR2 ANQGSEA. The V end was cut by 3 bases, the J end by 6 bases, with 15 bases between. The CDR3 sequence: CSVDGSGSGNIQYF. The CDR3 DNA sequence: TGCAGCGTTGATGGATCCGGGAGTGGAAACATTCAGTACTTC. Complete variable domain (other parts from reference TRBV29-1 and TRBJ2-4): SAVISQKPSRDICQRGTSLTIQCQVDSQVTMMFWYRQQPGQSLTLIATANQGSEATYESGFVIDKFPISRPNLTFSTLTVSNMSPEDSSIYLCSVDGSGSGNIQYFGAGTRLSVL.

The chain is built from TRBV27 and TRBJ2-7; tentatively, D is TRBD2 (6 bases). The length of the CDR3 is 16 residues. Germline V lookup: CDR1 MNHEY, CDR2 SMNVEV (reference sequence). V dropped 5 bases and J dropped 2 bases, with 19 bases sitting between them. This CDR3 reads CASSPPQTRSTYEQYF. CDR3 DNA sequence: TGTGCCAGCAGTCCCCCCCAGACTAGATCTACCTACGAGCAGTACTTC.

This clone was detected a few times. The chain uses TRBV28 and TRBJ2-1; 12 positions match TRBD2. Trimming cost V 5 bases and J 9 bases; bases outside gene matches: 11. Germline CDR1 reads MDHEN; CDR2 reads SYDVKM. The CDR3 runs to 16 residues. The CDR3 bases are TGTGCCAGCAGTCTCTCCCCTAGCGGGAGGGCCCCTGAGCAGTTCTTC. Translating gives CASSLSPSGRAPEQFF.

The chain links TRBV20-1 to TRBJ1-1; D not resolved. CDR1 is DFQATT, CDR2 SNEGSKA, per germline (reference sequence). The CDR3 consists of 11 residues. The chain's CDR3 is CRETGGEGAFF. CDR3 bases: TGCAGGGAGACTGGTGGGGAGGGAGCTTTCTTT.

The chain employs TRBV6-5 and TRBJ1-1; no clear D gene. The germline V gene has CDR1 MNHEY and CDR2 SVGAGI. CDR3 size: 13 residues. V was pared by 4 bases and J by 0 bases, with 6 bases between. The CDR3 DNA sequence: TGTGCCAGCAGTTGGGAGATGAACACTGAAGCTTTCTTT. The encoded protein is CASSWEMNTEAFF.

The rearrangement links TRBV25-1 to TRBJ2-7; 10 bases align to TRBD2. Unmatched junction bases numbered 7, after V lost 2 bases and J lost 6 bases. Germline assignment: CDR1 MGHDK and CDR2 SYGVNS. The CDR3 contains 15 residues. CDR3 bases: TGTGCCAGCAGTGAAAGCCTAGCGGGAGTCGCCGAGCAGTACTTC. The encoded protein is CASSESLAGVAEQYF.

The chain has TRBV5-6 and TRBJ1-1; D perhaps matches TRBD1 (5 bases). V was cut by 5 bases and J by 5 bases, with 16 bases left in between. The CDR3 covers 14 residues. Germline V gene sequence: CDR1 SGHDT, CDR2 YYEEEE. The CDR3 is CASSALGGKTEAFF. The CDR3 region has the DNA TGTGCCAGCAGTGCACTCGGGGGGAAAACTGAAGCTTTCTTT.

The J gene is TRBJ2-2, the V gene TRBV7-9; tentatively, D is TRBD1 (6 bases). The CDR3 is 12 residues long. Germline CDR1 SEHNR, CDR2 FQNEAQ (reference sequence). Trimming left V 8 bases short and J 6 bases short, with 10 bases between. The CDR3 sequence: CASQGQPGELFF. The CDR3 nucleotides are TGTGCCAGCCAAGGACAGCCCGGGGAGCTGTTTTTT.

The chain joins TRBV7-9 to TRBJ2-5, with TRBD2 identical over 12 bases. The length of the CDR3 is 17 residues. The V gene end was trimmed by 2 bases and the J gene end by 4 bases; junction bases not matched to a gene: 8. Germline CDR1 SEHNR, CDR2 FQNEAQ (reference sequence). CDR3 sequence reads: CASSLPPRLAGVETQYF. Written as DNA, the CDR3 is TGTGCCAGCAGCTTACCCCCCAGACTAGCGGGAGTAGAGACCCAGTACTTC.

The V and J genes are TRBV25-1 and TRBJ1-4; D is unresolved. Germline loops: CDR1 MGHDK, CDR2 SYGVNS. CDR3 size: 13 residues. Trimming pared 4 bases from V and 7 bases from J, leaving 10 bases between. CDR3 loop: CASSVRVGEKLFF. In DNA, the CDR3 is TGTGCCAGCAGTGTCCGGGTTGGTGAAAAACTGTTTTTT.

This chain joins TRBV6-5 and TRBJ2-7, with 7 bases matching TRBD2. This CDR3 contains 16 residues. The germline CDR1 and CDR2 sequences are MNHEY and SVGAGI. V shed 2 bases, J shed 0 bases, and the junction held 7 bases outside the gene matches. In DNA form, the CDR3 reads TGTGCCAGCAGTTACAGAGTCCGCGGGAGCTCCTACGAGCAGTACTTC. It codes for CASSYRVRGSSYEQYF.

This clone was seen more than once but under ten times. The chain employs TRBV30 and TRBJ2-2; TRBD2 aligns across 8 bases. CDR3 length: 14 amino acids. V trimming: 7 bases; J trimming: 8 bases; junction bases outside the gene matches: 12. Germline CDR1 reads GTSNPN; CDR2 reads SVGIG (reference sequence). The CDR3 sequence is CASQRESPAGELFF. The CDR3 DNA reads TGTGCCTCCCAGCGGGAGTCCCCTGCGGGGGAGCTGTTTTTT. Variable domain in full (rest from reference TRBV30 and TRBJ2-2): SQTIHQWPATLVQPVGSPLSLECTVEGTSNPNLYWYRQAAGRGLQLLFYSVGIGQISSEVPQNLSASRPQDRQFILSSKKLLLSDSGFYLCASQRESPAGELFFGEGSRLTVL.

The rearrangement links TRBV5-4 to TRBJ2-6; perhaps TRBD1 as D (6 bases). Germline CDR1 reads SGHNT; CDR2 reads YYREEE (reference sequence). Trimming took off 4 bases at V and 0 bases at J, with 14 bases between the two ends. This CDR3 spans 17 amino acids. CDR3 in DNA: TGTGCCAGCAGCATAGGGCCAGGGGTCTCTGGGGCCAACGTCCTGACTTTC. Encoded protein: CASSIGPGVSGANVLTF.

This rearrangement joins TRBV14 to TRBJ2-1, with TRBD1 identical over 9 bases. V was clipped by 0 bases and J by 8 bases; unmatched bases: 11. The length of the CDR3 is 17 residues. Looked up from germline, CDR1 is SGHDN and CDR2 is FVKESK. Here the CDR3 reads CASSQDPYGTGTDEQFF. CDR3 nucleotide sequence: TGTGCCAGCAGCCAAGACCCATACGGGACAGGGACGGATGAGCAGTTCTTC.

CDR3: CASRDRGWSYEQYF. In DNA form, the CDR3 reads TGTGCCAGCAGGGACAGGGGGTGGTCGTACGAGCAGTACTTC. The chain carries TRBV6-1 and TRBJ2-7; 10 nucleotides agree with TRBD1. J gave up 4 bases and V 6 bases, and 6 bases lay outside the gene matches. The CDR3 has 14 amino acids. Germline V gene lookup returns CDR1 MNHNS and CDR2 SASEGT.

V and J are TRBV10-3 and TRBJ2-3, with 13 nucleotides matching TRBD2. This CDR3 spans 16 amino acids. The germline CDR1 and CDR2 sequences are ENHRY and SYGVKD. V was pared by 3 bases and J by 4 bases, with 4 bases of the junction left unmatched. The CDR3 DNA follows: TGTGCCATCAGTGAAGGACTAGCGGGAGTGGCAGATACGCAGTATTTT. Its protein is CAISEGLAGVADTQYF.

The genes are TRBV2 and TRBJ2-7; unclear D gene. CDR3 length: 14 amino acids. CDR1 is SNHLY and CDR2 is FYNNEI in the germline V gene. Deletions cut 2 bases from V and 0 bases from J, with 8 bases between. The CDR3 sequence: CASSEFEASYEQYF. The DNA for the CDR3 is TGTGCCAGCAGTGAATTTGAGGCCTCCTACGAGCAGTACTTC.

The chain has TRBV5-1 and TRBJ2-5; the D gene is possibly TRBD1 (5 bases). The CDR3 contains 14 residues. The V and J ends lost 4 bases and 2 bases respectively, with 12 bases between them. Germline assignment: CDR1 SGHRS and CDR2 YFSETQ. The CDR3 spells CASSGPTAQETQYF. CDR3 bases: TGCGCCAGCAGCGGGCCGACAGCGCAAGAGACCCAGTACTTC.

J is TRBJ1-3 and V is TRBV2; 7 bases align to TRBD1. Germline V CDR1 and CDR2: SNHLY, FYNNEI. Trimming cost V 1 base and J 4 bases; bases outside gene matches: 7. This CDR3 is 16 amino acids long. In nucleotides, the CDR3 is TGTGCCAGCAGTGAAGAGGACAGGCGAGTAGGAAACACCATATATTTT. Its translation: CASSEEDRRVGNTIYF.

The CDR3 is CASSLGPGNNQPQHF. The CDR3, as DNA: TGTGCCAGCAGCTTGGGGCCAGGCAACAATCAGCCCCAGCATTTT. The chain employs TRBV5-4 and TRBJ1-5, with D unresolved. Trimming took 0 bases from V and 3 from J, leaving 10 bases between them. Germline CDR1 reads SGHNT; CDR2 reads YYREEE (reference sequence). This CDR3 is built from 15 residues.

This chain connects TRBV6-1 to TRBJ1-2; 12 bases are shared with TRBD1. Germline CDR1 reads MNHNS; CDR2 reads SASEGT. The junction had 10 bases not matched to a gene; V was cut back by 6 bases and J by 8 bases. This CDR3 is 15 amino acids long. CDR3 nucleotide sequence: TGTGCCAGCAGCATGCCGGGACAGGGGGCGCGGGGCTACACCTTC. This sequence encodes CASSMPGQGARGYTF.

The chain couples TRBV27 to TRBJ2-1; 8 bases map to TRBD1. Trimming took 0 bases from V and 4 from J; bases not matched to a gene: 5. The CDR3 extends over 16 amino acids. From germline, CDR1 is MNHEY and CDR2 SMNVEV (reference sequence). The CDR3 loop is CASSLSAGGVYNEQFF. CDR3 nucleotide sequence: TGTGCCAGCAGTTTATCGGCAGGGGGCGTTTACAATGAGCAGTTCTTC.

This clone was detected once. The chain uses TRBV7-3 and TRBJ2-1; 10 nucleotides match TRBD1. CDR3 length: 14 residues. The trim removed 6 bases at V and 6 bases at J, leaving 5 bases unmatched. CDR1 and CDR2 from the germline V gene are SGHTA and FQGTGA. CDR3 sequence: CASSPGQGINEQFF. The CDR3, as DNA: TGTGCCAGCAGTCCGGGACAGGGGATCAATGAGCAGTTCTTC.